This T cell receptor beta chain was retrieved from a study of blood T cell repertoires in COVID-19. The assay was immunoSEQ multiplex PCR, and TCRdb's table has in-frame clones only and misses some. This sample has about 360,000 clones, with 70% to 90% found just once. The V and J ends lost 0 bases and 0 bases respectively, with 12 bases between them. The CDR3 length is 16 residues. Per the germline V gene, CDR1 is LGHNA and CDR2 is YSLEER. J is TRBJ2-7 and V is TRBV4-3; D gene uncertain. The specimen sequenced was peripheral blood. This clonotype was sampled from a woman aged 55 to 70 with COVID-19, enrolled during active disease. DNA for the CDR3: TGCGCCAGCAGCCAAGATGTCGCCTCGAGCTCCTACGAGCAGTACTTC. This translates into CASSQDVASSSYEQYF.